Included here is one T cell receptor beta chain sequence, with context. The entry originates in a study of T cell responses to AZD1222 COVID-19 vaccine. Sequencing used immunoSEQ multiplex PCR; TCRdb keeps in-frame clones, though not all of them. The data hold 150,000 to 200,000 clones, with roughly 94% observed a single time. The sequencing used peripheral blood, collected 28 days after the second AZD1222 dose. The clonotype comes from an adult who received the AZD1222 COVID-19 vaccine.

The CDR3, as DNA: TGCGCCAGCAGCCAAGGTCGTCCGGGGAGAAACACCATATATTTT. The encoded protein is CASSQGRPGRNTIYF. This chain joins TRBV4-1 and TRBJ1-3, with unresolved D. The CDR3 sequence is 15 residues long. The V end was cut by 1 base, the J end by 5 bases, with 12 bases between. The germline CDR1 and CDR2 sequences are MGHRA and YSYEKL.